This T cell receptor beta chain stems from a study of regulatory T cells in long-lasting Graves disease. Study-wide points: With a few thousand shared public clonotypes, persistent patients exceeded new patients, who shared about a thousand.

On this clonotype: Its antigen is undetermined.

In building TCR beta libraries, iRepertoire HTBI primers were used together with Arm-PCR of CDR3 regions. In the authors' methods: Sample data revealed approximately 62 TRBV and roughly 13 TRBJ segments. TCRdb re-analysed the multiplex PCR reads in MiXCR, keeping a single row per CDR3 protein. The V and J calls and clone size are TCRdb's, not the authors'. The table includes hundreds of thousands of distinct CDR3 sequences, roughly 17% detected once. The time point denotes: newly diagnosed GD, antithyroid drugs for less than 3 months. PBMC-derived RNA was used for the TCR library. Per the germline V gene, CDR1 is DFQATT and CDR2 is SNEGSKA (reference sequence). This CDR3 region has 13 residues. The sample also formed part of further work on T cells in Graves' hyperthyroidism and ophthalmopathy. From that report: Calling Graves' hyperthyroidism stable meant ophthalmopathy did not progress within 18 months. Newly diagnosed patients aged 18 to 65 had hyperthyroidism of under 2 months' duration.

The chain couples TRBV20-1 to TRBJ2-1; TRBD2 aligns across 10 bases. The end of the DNA fits TRBJ2-3 better, so the J call may be wrong. The TCR sequence derives from a young woman with Graves disease. The material sequenced was peripheral blood mononuclear cells (PBMCs), taken at new diagnosis, from a patient treated with antithyroid drugs. The CDR3 DNA reads as TGCAGTGCAGCCGGACTAGCGGAGTTTACGCAGTATTTT. Amino acids: CSAAGLAEFTQYF.